The 9 T cell receptor beta chains reported below all come from one sample, sequenced in a study of blood T cell repertoires in COVID-19. Profiling relied on immunoSEQ multiplex PCR, and the TCRdb table lists in-frame clones only, not all of them. The table lists some 120,000 clones, 90% of them singletons. The sample was peripheral blood. The source of these receptors is a man aged 45-60 years with active COVID-19.

V and J are TRBV7-9 and TRBJ1-2; TRBD1 aligns across 8 bases. J was trimmed by 7 bases and V by 2 bases; bases with no gene match: 15. The CDR3 is 17 residues long. Germline CDR1 SEHNR, CDR2 FQNEAQ (reference sequence). DNA for the CDR3: TGTGCCAGCAGCTTATGGGGGAACCGGGACAGGCATAGTGGCTACACCTTC. Amino acids: CASSLWGNRDRHSGYTF.

This clone was recorded only once. The chain recombines TRBV7-9 with TRBJ2-1; D is perhaps TRBD1 (5 bases). Trimming pared 5 bases from V and 7 bases from J, leaving 15 bases between. This CDR3 spans 14 amino acids. Germline V gene sequence: CDR1 SEHNR, CDR2 FQNEAQ (reference sequence). The CDR3 is CASSAGQGPNEQFF. The DNA of the CDR3 is TGTGCCAGCAGCGCCGGACAAGGGCCTAATGAGCAGTTCTTC. Full variable domain (remainder filled in from reference TRBV7-9 and TRBJ2-1): DTGVSQNPRHKITKRGQNVTFRCDPISEHNRLYWYRQTLGQGPEFLTYFQNEAQLEKSRLLSDRFSAERPKGSFSTLEIQRTEQGDSAMYLCASSAGQGPNEQFFGPGTRLTVL.

The rearrangement uses TRBV7-2 and TRBJ2-7, with a tentative D call TRBD2 (6 bases). The CDR3 is made up of 15 amino acids. Germline loops: CDR1 SGHTA, CDR2 FQGNSA. Trimming stripped 8 bases from V and 3 bases from J, with 20 bases between. The CDR3, as DNA: TGTGCCAGCGGGGCGGGACTGGGCGTTGACTACGAGCAGTACTTC. Translated, it gives CASGAGLGVDYEQYF.

This sequence joins TRBV12-5 and TRBJ2-2; a weak D match, TRBD2 (5 bases). This CDR3 region has 14 residues. Germline V CDR1 and CDR2: LGHNT, FRNRAP. Trimming removed 1 base at V and 6 bases at J, with 9 bases between. As DNA, the CDR3 is TGTGCTAGTGGTTTGGCGAGGGATTCCGGGGAGCTGTTTTTT. Its protein product is CASGLARDSGELFF.

The chain uses TRBV3-1 (or the pseudogene TRBV3-2) and TRBJ2-1; D possibly corresponds to TRBD2 (6 bases). Germline-derived CDR1 and CDR2 are LGHDT and YNNKEL (reference sequence). V lost 2 bases to trimming and J lost 9 bases, with 26 bases between them. The CDR3 consists of 18 residues. CDR3 residues: CASSQLVQLAGPGSEQFF. For the CDR3, the DNA is TGTGCCAGCAGCCAATTAGTCCAACTCGCGGGACCGGGAAGTGAGCAGTTCTTC.

V and J are TRBV6-1 and TRBJ2-1; 8 bases line up with TRBD1. The CDR3 is 14 amino acids. Trimming removed 3 bases from V and 7 bases from J; junction bases left unmatched: 5. The germline CDR1 and CDR2 sequences are MNHNS and SASEGT. CDR3 in amino acids: CASSDRQGWNEQFF. The CDR3 DNA reads TGTGCCAGCAGTGACCGACAGGGGTGGAATGAGCAGTTCTTC.

The CDR3 sequence: CASSLGGSSGYTF. CDR3 sequence (DNA): TGTGCCAGCAGCCTGGGGGGGAGTAGCGGCTACACCTTC. The chain uses TRBV7-9 and TRBJ1-2; D perhaps matches TRBD1 (5 bases). V gave up 5 bases and J gave up 8 bases, with 15 bases separating them. CDR3 size: 13 residues. Germline V gives CDR1 SEHNR, CDR2 FQNEAQ (reference sequence).

V gene TRBV5-1 combines with J gene TRBJ1-6, with TRBD1 matching 7 bases. V was clipped by 2 bases and J by 7 bases; unmatched bases: 9. Germline V gene sequence: CDR1 SGHRS, CDR2 YFSETQ. The CDR3 sequence is 16 residues long. Written as DNA, the CDR3 is TGCGCCAGCAGCTTAACTGACAGGGTAATGAATTCACCCCTCCACTTT. This gives the protein CASSLTDRVMNSPLHF.

In its sample, this clone was seen once. The V gene is TRBV2, the J gene TRBJ2-3; 8 bases align to TRBD2. CDR3 size: 15 residues. The ends lost 6 bases at V and 1 base at J; junction bases unmatched: 6. CDR1 and CDR2 (germline): SNHLY, FYNNEI. The CDR3 nucleotides are TGTGCCAGCAGCTTAGCGGGGTGGGGCACAGATACGCAGTATTTT. Translating it yields CASSLAGWGTDTQYF.